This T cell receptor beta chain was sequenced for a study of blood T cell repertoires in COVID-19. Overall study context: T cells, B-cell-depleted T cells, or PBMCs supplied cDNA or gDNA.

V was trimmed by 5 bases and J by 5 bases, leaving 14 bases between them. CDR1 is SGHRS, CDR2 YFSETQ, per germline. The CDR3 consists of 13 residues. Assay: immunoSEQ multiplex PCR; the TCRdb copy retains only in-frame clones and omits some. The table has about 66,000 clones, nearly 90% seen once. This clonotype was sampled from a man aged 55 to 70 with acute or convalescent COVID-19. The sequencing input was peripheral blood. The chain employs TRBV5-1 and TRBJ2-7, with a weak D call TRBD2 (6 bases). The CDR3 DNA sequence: TGCGCCAGCAGAAGCCGGGGGTTGGACGAGCAGTACTTC. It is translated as CASRSRGLDEQYF. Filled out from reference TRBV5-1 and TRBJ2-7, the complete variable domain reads KAGVTQTPRYLIKTRGQQVTLSCSPISGHRSVSWYQQTPGQGLQFLFEYFSETQRNKGNFPGRFSGRQFSNSRSEMNVSTLELGDSALYLCASRSRGLDEQYFGPGTRLTVT.